A single sample is the source of the 24 T cell receptor beta chains below, sequenced in a study of T cells in Graves' hyperthyroidism and ophthalmopathy. Amplification targeted TCR beta CDR3 regions from RNA transcripts. When the TCR CDR3 underwent first-round RT-PCR, the HTBI primer set was used. TCRdb re-derived calls from the multiplex PCR reads in MiXCR, one entry per CDR3 protein. The data show around 690,000 distinct CDR3 sequences, approximately 15% seen once. Input material: blood. These receptors were collected from a man aged 45-65 years with Graves' hyperthyroidism.

The sample holds a few counts of this clonotype. V and J are TRBV19 and TRBJ2-2; 9 nucleotides agree with TRBD1. V lost 3 bases, J lost 6 bases, and 5 bases stayed unmatched. This CDR3 region has 15 residues. Germline CDR1 reads LNHDA; CDR2 reads SQIVND (reference sequence). CDR3 sequence reads: CASSIRQGEAGELFF. CDR3 DNA sequence: TGTGCCAGTAGTATCCGACAGGGGGAGGCCGGGGAGCTGTTTTTT.

The chain couples TRBV6-1 to TRBJ1-2; D not resolved. Trimming removed 6 bases at V and 4 bases at J, with 12 bases between. The CDR3 has 13 residues. From germline, CDR1 is MNHNS and CDR2 SASEGT. This chain's CDR3 is CASSPTMGYGYTF. The CDR3 bases are TGTGCCAGCAGCCCAACTATGGGCTATGGCTACACCTTC.

This clonotype was detected many times. The chain's CDR3 is CASSPLGGLEAFF. The DNA for the CDR3 is TGTGCCAGCTCACCCCTGGGGGGGCTTGAAGCTTTCTTT. The chain uses TRBV18 and TRBJ1-1; D might be TRBD1 (6 bases). The CDR3 is made up of 13 amino acids. Germline-derived CDR1 and CDR2 are KGHSH and LQKENI. V lost 3 bases, J lost 7 bases, and 12 bases lay in between.

This clonotype came up many times. The chain recombines TRBV5-1 with TRBJ2-6; 10 bases agree with TRBD1. The ends lost 2 bases at V and 3 bases at J; junction bases unmatched: 2. CDR1 is SGHRS, CDR2 YFSETQ, per germline. The CDR3 sequence is 16 residues long. The CDR3 DNA sequence: TGCGCCAGCAGCTTCGGGACAGGGGTTGGGGCCAACGTCCTGACTTTC. Translated, it gives CASSFGTGVGANVLTF.

The chain joins TRBV4-1 to TRBJ2-3; 7 nucleotides align to TRBD2. CDR1 MGHRA and CDR2 YSYEKL come from the germline V gene. Trimming at V came to 0 bases and at J to 2 bases, leaving 2 bases not matched to a gene. CDR3 size: 15 residues. The CDR3 is CASSQELASTDTQYF. The CDR3 DNA sequence: TGCGCCAGCAGCCAAGAACTAGCGTCCACAGATACGCAGTATTTT.

The chain joins TRBV6-2 or TRBV6-3 to TRBJ2-1; 7 bases match TRBD1. The J segment lost 5 bases and the V segment lost 5 bases, leaving 9 bases of the junction unmatched. Germline V gene lookup returns CDR1 MNHEY and CDR2 SVGEGT. The CDR3 loop spans 15 amino acids. CDR3 sequence: CASSGPRGFNNEQFF. CDR3 nucleotide sequence: TGTGCCAGCAGTGGTCCCAGGGGGTTCAACAATGAGCAGTTCTTC.

As to this clonotype: This is likely a read error, given that the CDR3 carries no conserved phenylalanine or tryptophan at its end. This rearrangement joins TRBV7-3 to TRBJ2-6; D is ambiguous. Germline lookup yields CDR1 SGHTA and CDR2 FQGTGA. CDR3 length: 13 amino acids. The germline V and J ends were trimmed by 5 bases and 2 bases, with 4 bases remaining between them. CDR3 coding DNA: TGTGCCAGCAGCCCCCCTGGGGCCAACGTCCTGACTCTC. Encoded protein: CASSPPGANVLTL.

This clonotype appeared many times. This chain links TRBV7-2 with TRBJ2-2; D gene ambiguous. Per germline, CDR1 SGHTA and CDR2 FQGNSA. The ends were cut back, 5 bases at V and 6 bases at J, with 10 bases in the middle. This CDR3 spans 13 amino acids. The CDR3, as DNA: TGTGCCAGCAGCGGGCGATTGGCCGGGGAGCTGTTTTTT. It encodes CASSGRLAGELFF.

The table lists this clonotype with many counts. The gene calls are TRBV12-3 or TRBV12-4 and TRBJ1-5; 10 bases are a match to TRBD1. The trim removed 6 bases at V and 3 bases at J, leaving 8 bases unmatched. This CDR3 is built from 16 residues. The CDR3, as DNA: TGTGCCAGCAGCAGGCGGACAGGGGGGGACAATCAGCCCCAGCATTTT. It codes for CASSRRTGGDNQPQHF.

This clonotype was detected only a few times. The chain joins TRBV2 to TRBJ2-3; no definite D call. Per the germline V gene, CDR1 is SNHLY and CDR2 is FYNNEI. The length of the CDR3 is 15 residues. V was trimmed by 0 bases and J by 1 base, leaving 8 bases between them. CDR3 bases: TGTGCCAGCAGTGAAGCCTTGGTCCGCACAGATACGCAGTATTTT. Its protein is CASSEALVRTDTQYF.

A few counts support this clonotype. This chain connects TRBV7-9 to TRBJ1-1; D is unclear. The CDR3 totals 14 residues. Germline lookup yields CDR1 SEHNR and CDR2 FQNEAQ (reference sequence). The V and J ends lost 7 bases and 4 bases respectively, with 16 bases between them. For the CDR3, the DNA is TGTGCCAGCATCATATCCCAAGGCGTCACTGAAGCTTTCTTT. Translating it yields CASIISQGVTEAFF.

This clonotype was observed many times. The V and J genes are TRBV28 and TRBJ2-7, with 9 bases identical to TRBD1. CDR1 and CDR2 (germline): MDHEN, SYDVKM. J gave up 7 bases and V 6 bases, and 7 bases lay outside the gene matches. The CDR3 spans 13 residues. The CDR3 protein is CASRGTGSREQYF. The DNA of the CDR3 is TGTGCCAGCAGGGGGACAGGGTCGAGAGAGCAGTACTTC.

This clonotype was counted once. The chain has TRBV24-1 and TRBJ2-2, with D perhaps being TRBD1 or TRBD2 (6 bases each). The CDR3 consists of 15 residues. The germline V gene has CDR1 KGHDR and CDR2 SFDVKD. Between the trimmed V and J ends, which lost 5 bases and 7 bases, there was a span of 16 bases. CDR3 in amino acids: CATSVVGGADGELFF. The CDR3 bases are TGTGCCACCAGTGTGGTCGGGGGCGCAGACGGGGAGCTGTTTTTT.

At least ten counts were recorded for this clonotype. The rearrangement uses TRBV6-2 or TRBV6-3 and TRBJ2-1; 10 nucleotides line up with TRBD2. Looked up from germline, CDR1 is MNHEY and CDR2 is SVGEGT. The V and J ends lost 10 bases and 6 bases, in that order; junction bases with no gene match: 12. The CDR3 runs 15 residues. The CDR3 here is CATKSGTSDFNEQFF. The DNA of the CDR3 is TGTGCCACCAAATCCGGGACTAGCGATTTCAATGAGCAGTTCTTC.

This clonotype was observed many times. The chain couples TRBV27 to TRBJ1-5; possibly TRBD1 for D (5 bases). V lost 3 bases, J lost 4 bases, and 13 bases lay in between. The CDR3 totals 15 residues. CDR1 is MNHEY and CDR2 is SMNVEV in the germline V gene (reference sequence). The CDR3 DNA follows: TGTGCCAGCAGTTTCTCCGGGACTGGGAATCAGCCCCAGCATTTT. Translated: CASSFSGTGNQPQHF.

The chain uses TRBV5-4 and TRBJ2-7; 7 nucleotides agree with TRBD2. The germline V gene encodes CDR1 SGHNT and CDR2 YYREEE (reference sequence). This CDR3 region has 15 residues. The V and J ends lost 0 bases and 5 bases, in that order; junction bases with no gene match: 8. The DNA of the CDR3 is TGTGCCAGCAGCTTGGGCCCGGGACTACCAGACGAGCAGTACTTC. This codes for CASSLGPGLPDEQYF.

This clonotype appeared many times. The rearrangement links TRBV6-2 or TRBV6-3 to TRBJ1-1, with D maybe TRBD1 (5 bases). The CDR3 runs to 15 residues. Per germline, CDR1 MNHEY and CDR2 SVGEGT. Trimming took 0 bases from V and 1 from J, leaving 9 bases between them. The CDR3 nucleotides read TGTGCCAGCAGTTACTCTGGCAGGGCGAACACTGAAGCTTTCTTT. The encoded protein is CASSYSGRANTEAFF.

This clonotype came up many times. This chain uses TRBV29-1 with TRBJ1-1; unclear D gene. The V and J ends lost 7 bases and 2 bases respectively, with 20 bases between them. CDR1 is SQVTM and CDR2 is ANQGSEA in the germline V gene. The CDR3 totals 15 residues. This CDR3 reads CSARAFQGGNTEAFF. In DNA form, the CDR3 reads TGCAGCGCCCGAGCCTTCCAAGGTGGAAACACTGAAGCTTTCTTT.

The V gene is TRBV7-2, the J gene TRBJ2-3; possible D gene TRBD2, 7 bases. Germline CDR1 is SGHTA and CDR2 is FQGNSA. This CDR3 region has 17 residues. Deletions cut 1 base from V and 3 bases from J, with 17 bases between. The CDR3 loop reads CASSLGGGVRRTDTQYF. For the CDR3, the DNA is TGTGCCAGCAGCTTAGGGGGGGGCGTGAGGAGAACAGATACGCAGTATTTT.

This clonotype was counted only a few times. The chain uses TRBV28 and TRBJ2-7; perhaps TRBD1 as D (5 bases). Germline V gene data show CDR1 as MDHEN and CDR2 as SYDVKM. The CDR3 is 15 amino acids. V lost 7 bases to trimming and J lost 3 bases, with 19 bases between them. Written as DNA, the CDR3 is TGTGCCAGCACCCCTTTATCCAGGGCCTTCTACGAGCAGTACTTC. The encoded protein is CASTPLSRAFYEQYF.

This clonotype was detected ten times or more. J is TRBJ2-3 and V is TRBV28, with TRBD1 matching over 7 bases. The CDR3 length is 15 residues. Germline V gene lookup returns CDR1 MDHEN and CDR2 SYDVKM. After removal of 3 bases from V and 4 bases from J, the junction contained 7 bases not matched to a gene. CDR3 sequence (DNA): TGTGCCAGCAGTTTGGGGAACAGGGGATCAGATACGCAGTATTTT. The encoded protein is CASSLGNRGSDTQYF.

The V call is TRBV12-5, the J call TRBJ1-2; TRBD1 aligns across 7 bases. This CDR3 is built from 17 residues. Germline CDR1 LGHNT, CDR2 FRNRAP. Trimming at V came to 1 base and at J to 0 bases, leaving 8 bases not matched to a gene. CDR3 sequence: CASGLATGTEANYGYTF. The CDR3 DNA sequence: TGTGCTAGTGGTTTGGCGACCGGGACAGAAGCTAACTATGGCTACACCTTC.

V and J are TRBV5-6 and TRBJ1-5; D gene ambiguous. The CDR3 is 16 amino acids. The V gene lost 7 bases and the J gene lost 0 bases, with 17 bases spanning the gap. The germline V gene has CDR1 SGHDT and CDR2 YYEEEE. DNA for the CDR3: TGTGCCAGCGGAGCCACGGGAACACATAGCAATCAGCCCCAGCATTTT. Translating it yields CASGATGTHSNQPQHF.

This clonotype was detected many times. J is TRBJ1-1 and V is TRBV7-9, with D unresolved. The length of the CDR3 is 13 residues. Deletions cut 1 base from V and 8 bases from J, with 11 bases between. From germline, CDR1 is SEHNR and CDR2 FQNEAQ (reference sequence). CDR3 loop: CASSLVGLAEAFF. As DNA, the CDR3 is TGTGCCAGCAGCTTAGTCGGGTTGGCAGAAGCTTTCTTT.